A selection of T cell receptor beta chains follows, all from one sample in a study of blood T cell repertoires in COVID-19. Sequencing used immunoSEQ multiplex PCR; TCRdb keeps in-frame clones, though not all of them. The top ten hold roughly 0.84% of the sample, which has hundreds of thousands of clones, roughly 89% seen once. Sequencing was performed on peripheral blood. These receptors all come from a man younger than 35 with COVID-19, enrolled during active disease. Each CDR3 is given with its conserved first and last residue. Fields, in order: J gene, D gene, clone size, V gene, CDR3 protein, CDR3 DNA. A D gene is named only where the DNA matches it firmly. Size values are once, few and many counts, or a class for expanded clones, and some rows have none.

>TRBJ2-7|NA|NA|TRBV4-2
CASSQPRSGRGYEQYF
TGTGCCAGCAGCCAACCCAGAAGCGGCCGAGGCTACGAGCAGTACTTC
>TRBJ2-1|NA|NA|TRBV5-1
CASSFTGEETFF
TGCGCCAGCAGCTTTACAGGGGAGGAGACGTTCTTC
>TRBJ1-1|NA|NA|TRBV27
CASSLTRVAEAFF
TGTGCCAGCAGTTTAACGAGGGTCGCTGAAGCTTTCTTT
>TRBJ1-2|NA|NA|TRBV12-3/TRBV12-4
CASSLVGGDGYTF
TGTGCCAGCAGTTTAGTGGGAGGGGATGGCTACACCTTC
>TRBJ2-1|TRBD2|NA|TRBV4-1
CASSQTSGPSYNEQFF
TGCGCCAGCAGCCAAACTAGCGGGCCGTCCTACAATGAGCAGTTCTTC
>TRBJ2-4|TRBD1|NA|TRBV10-2
CASRTGTVQNIQYF
TGCGCCAGCAGAACCGGGACAGTTCAAAACATTCAGTACTTC
>TRBJ1-3|NA|few|TRBV27
CASSLTGSSGNTIYF
TGTGCCAGCAGTCTAACAGGGAGCTCTGGAAACACCATATATTTT
>TRBJ2-1|TRBD2|NA|TRBV27
CASTPSGSHPHEQFF
TGTGCCAGCACCCCTAGCGGATCCCATCCCCATGAGCAGTTCTTC
>TRBJ2-2|TRBD1|NA|TRBV11-3
CASSSRQGVGELFF
TGTGCCAGCAGCTCCCGACAGGGGGTCGGGGAGCTGTTTTTT
>TRBJ2-2|TRBD2|NA|TRBV27
CASSSESGRITGELFF
TGTGCCAGCAGTTCCGAAAGCGGGAGGATTACCGGGGAGCTGTTTTTT
>TRBJ2-5|NA|NA|TRBV4-1
CASANLAGTQYF
TGCGCCAGTGCAAATCTAGCTGGGACCCAGTACTTC
>TRBJ2-2|TRBD2|NA|TRBV19
CASSIDRMPGLAGVTGELFF
TGTGCCAGTAGTATAGATCGGATGCCGGGACTAGCGGGAGTAACCGGGGAGCTGTTTTTT
>TRBJ1-3|TRBD1|NA|TRBV19
CASSGRGQGVTSGNTIYF
TGTGCCAGTAGTGGGAGGGGACAGGGGGTCACCTCTGGAAACACCATATATTTT
>TRBJ2-5|TRBD2|NA|TRBV5-6
CASSLSGRASETQYF
TGTGCCAGCAGCTTGTCCGGGAGGGCCTCAGAGACCCAGTACTTC
>TRBJ2-1|TRBD2|NA|TRBV5-1
CASSLGGTSGSDEQFF
TGCGCCAGCAGCTTGGGTGGCACTAGCGGGAGCGATGAGCAGTTCTTC
>TRBJ1-2|NA|NA|TRBV6-5
CASTGRGGGYTF
TGTGCCAGCACTGGGCGGGGGGGAGGCTACACCTTC
>TRBJ2-1|NA|NA|TRBV7-9
CASSLNLRDYNEQFF
TGTGCCAGCAGCCTCAACCTCCGGGATTACAATGAGCAGTTCTTC
>TRBJ1-3|NA|once|TRBV7-9
CASSNTGSGNTIYF
TGTGCCAGCAGCAATACAGGGAGTGGAAACACCATATATTTT
>TRBJ2-3|TRBD2|NA|TRBV7-3
CASSPTSGTSTDTQYF
TGTGCCAGCAGCCCGACTAGCGGGACTAGCACAGATACGCAGTATTTT
>TRBJ1-1|NA|NA|TRBV19
CASFGAWNTEAFF
TGTGCCAGTTTTGGGGCATGGAACACTGAAGCTTTCTTT
>TRBJ2-2|TRBD1|NA|TRBV6-5
CASRPTGAGELFF
TGTGCCAGCAGACCTACAGGGGCCGGGGAGCTGTTTTTT
>TRBJ2-3|TRBD2|NA|TRBV7-9
CASSRVSGGTDTQYF
TGTGCCAGCAGCCGTGTGAGCGGGGGAACAGATACGCAGTATTTT
>TRBJ1-1|NA|NA|TRBV29-1
CSVQTLNTEAFF
TGCAGCGTACAGACCTTGAACACTGAAGCTTTCTTT
>TRBJ2-1|NA|once|TRBV5-1
CASSSDGVNEQFF
TGCGCCAGCAGCTCGGACGGGGTCAATGAGCAGTTCTTC
>TRBJ1-3|TRBD1|once|TRBV27
CASSPRTGQSGNTIYF
TGTGCCAGCAGTCCCCGGACAGGACAATCTGGAAACACCATATATTTT
>TRBJ2-2|NA|NA|TRBV19
CASSIRRDTNTGELFF
TGTGCCAGTAGTATCAGAAGGGACACGAACACCGGGGAGCTGTTTTTT
>TRBJ2-3|NA|once|TRBV24-1
CATGQTTDTQYF
TGTGCCACCGGACAGACTACAGATACGCAGTATTTT
>TRBJ1-2|NA|NA|TRBV5-6
CASSLDRVNYGYTF
TGTGCCAGCAGCTTGGACAGGGTGAACTATGGCTACACCTTC
>TRBJ2-7|NA|NA|TRBV7-8
CASSHPFAGVYEQYF
TGTGCCAGCAGCCACCCGTTTGCAGGGGTCTACGAGCAGTACTTC
>TRBJ1-3|NA|NA|TRBV7-2
CASSLDSTANTIYF
TGTGCCAGCAGCTTAGACAGTACCGCAAACACCATATATTTT
>TRBJ2-2|TRBD2|NA|TRBV4-2
CASSQEASGSNTGELFF
TGTGCCAGCAGCCAAGAGGCTAGCGGGAGCAACACCGGGGAGCTGTTTTTT
>TRBJ2-1|TRBD2|NA|TRBV7-3
CASSAGGPKNEQFF
TGTGCCAGCAGTGCGGGAGGGCCCAAGAATGAGCAGTTCTTC
>TRBJ1-2|NA|NA|TRBV19
CASSIFNSRIANYGYTF
TGTGCCAGTAGTATCTTCAATTCGAGGATAGCTAACTATGGCTACACCTTC
>TRBJ2-3|NA|NA|TRBV12-3/TRBV12-4
CASSPTTDTQYF
TGTGCCAGCAGTCCTACTACAGATACGCAGTATTTT
>TRBJ2-3|NA|NA|TRBV3-1/TRBV3-2
CASSQRGHREDTQYF
TGTGCCAGCAGCCAGAGGGGGCATCGGGAGGATACGCAGTATTTT
>TRBJ2-1|TRBD2|NA|TRBV4-1
CASSQGGAGIRNNEQFF
TGCGCCAGCAGCCAAGGGGGAGCGGGAATTCGAAATAATGAGCAGTTCTTC
>TRBJ2-3|TRBD1|NA|TRBV19
CASSRQGLTDTQYF
TGTGCCAGTAGTAGACAGGGGTTAACAGATACGCAGTATTTT
>TRBJ2-1|NA|NA|TRBV19
CASSIAPRTSYNEQFF
TGTGCCAGTAGTATAGCTCCCAGAACCTCCTACAATGAGCAGTTCTTC
>TRBJ1-6|TRBD1|NA|TRBV19
CASSISVGQGVIWGSPLHF
TGTGCCAGTAGTATAAGCGTTGGCCAGGGGGTTATATGGGGTTCACCCCTCCACTTT
>TRBJ1-6|NA|NA|TRBV6-2/TRBV6-3
CASSYEAGNSPLHF
TGTGCCAGCAGTTACGAGGCGGGGAATTCACCCCTCCACTTT
>TRBJ1-1|NA|NA|TRBV6-5
CASSRGTAIAEAFF
TGTGCCAGCAGTCGGGGGACTGCCATTGCTGAAGCTTTCTTT
>TRBJ2-7|NA|NA|TRBV12-3/TRBV12-4
CASSSQGTKEQYF
TGTGCCAGCAGTTCCCAGGGGACGAAAGAGCAGTACTTC
>TRBJ2-3|TRBD2|NA|TRBV7-9
CASSFPSGREARRTDTQYF
TGTGCCAGCAGCTTCCCCAGCGGGAGGGAGGCTAGGCGCACAGATACGCAGTATTTT
>TRBJ2-7|NA|NA|TRBV11-2
CASRLSGEQYF
TGTGCCAGCAGGCTGTCCGGGGAGCAGTACTTC
>TRBJ1-6|NA|NA|TRBV19
CASNGGSRASSPLHF
TGTGCCAGTAATGGGGGGTCGCGCGCTAGTTCACCCCTCCACTTT
>TRBJ2-2|NA|NA|TRBV18
CATSDTGELFF
TGTGCCACCTCCGACACCGGGGAGCTGTTTTTT
>TRBJ2-5|TRBD2|NA|TRBV5-5
CASSRSGTYQETQYF
TGTGCCAGCAGTCGTAGCGGGACCTATCAAGAGACCCAGTACTTC
>TRBJ1-6|NA|once|TRBV10-1
CASSVDSNSPLHF
TGCGCCAGCAGTGTCGACAGTAATTCACCCCTCCACTTT
>TRBJ2-7|TRBD1|NA|TRBV6-5
CASSSGTGSYEQYF
TGTGCCAGCAGCTCCGGGACAGGGTCCTACGAGCAGTACTTC
>TRBJ2-3|TRBD2|NA|TRBV6-6
CASSRVSGLAGADTQYF
TGTGCCAGCAGCCGAGTTTCGGGACTAGCGGGGGCAGATACGCAGTATTTT
>TRBJ2-7|NA|NA|TRBV13
CASSPGQFPYEQYF
TGTGCCAGCAGCCCCGGACAGTTCCCGTACGAGCAGTACTTC
>TRBJ1-5|NA|NA|TRBV19
CASSNLRGGGNQPQHF
TGTGCCAGTAGCAATCTCAGGGGTGGGGGCAATCAGCCCCAGCATTTT
>TRBJ1-4|NA|NA|TRBV6-2/TRBV6-3
CASSPISAEKLFF
TGTGCCAGCAGTCCAATCAGCGCTGAAAAACTGTTTTTT
>TRBJ2-1|TRBD2|NA|TRBV7-6
CASSLAGGQYNEQFF
TGTGCCAGCAGCTTAGCGGGAGGGCAATACAATGAGCAGTTCTTC
>TRBJ2-7|NA|once|TRBV7-9
CASSLQGIGTYEQYF
TGTGCCAGCAGCTTGCAGGGGATCGGGACCTACGAGCAGTACTTC
>TRBJ2-7|TRBD1|once|TRBV15
CATSRGTPGQGSYEQYF
TGTGCCACCAGCAGAGGAACACCGGGACAGGGGAGCTACGAGCAGTACTTC
>TRBJ1-6|TRBD1|NA|TRBV7-2
CASTWDSLPPYNSPLHF
TGTGCCAGCACCTGGGACAGTCTACCCCCCTATAATTCACCCCTCCACTTT
>TRBJ1-2|NA|NA|TRBV29-1
CSVEFRGYSNYGYTF
TGCAGCGTTGAGTTCAGGGGCTATTCTAACTATGGCTACACCTTC
>TRBJ2-1|NA|NA|TRBV7-2
CASGASRNKYNEQFF
TGTGCCAGCGGCGCTAGCCGGAATAAATACAATGAGCAGTTCTTC